Following are 13 T cell receptor beta chains from one sample sequenced in a study of cytotoxic CD8 clonotypes in ibrutinib-treated CLL (dated by TCRdb to the early 2020s). The sample's time point, from its label and the paper: around 25 months on ibrutinib. Library preparation was by the immunoSEQ multiplex PCR assay. What TCRdb holds here is the immuneACCESS table cut down to in-frame rearrangements. Part of the clones is not present; checked against another copy, under half of the missing clones reflect an unresolved V gene, and the others are unexplained. A total of approximately 130,000 clones appear in this sample, 80% to 90% of them only once. Together, the top ten hold 3% to 4% of the sample. This material consisted of PBMCs, taken after 24 months of ibrutinib treatment. These receptors were taken from a human donor with chronic lymphocytic leukemia.

V is TRBV10-3 and J is TRBJ1-6; 7 bases are shared with TRBD1. CDR1 is ENHRY, CDR2 SYGVKD, per germline. This CDR3 is 12 amino acids long. The junction had 3 bases not matched to a gene; V was cut back by 9 bases and J by 7 bases. CDR3 sequence: CAIRQGNSPLHF. CDR3 nucleotide sequence: TGTGCCATAAGACAGGGAAATTCACCCCTCCACTTT.

The V and J genes are TRBV19 and TRBJ1-6; tentative D call: TRBD1 (6 bases). Germline CDR1 and CDR2: LNHDA and SQIVND (reference sequence). Trimming took off 5 bases at V and 7 bases at J, with 9 bases between the two ends. This CDR3 is built from 13 residues. Here the CDR3 reads CASSQGINSPLHF. The CDR3 DNA sequence: TGTGCCAGTAGTCAGGGGATAAATTCACCCCTCCACTTT.

The V and J genes are TRBV30 and TRBJ2-7, with D perhaps assigned TRBD1 or TRBD2 (5 bases each). The V gene lost 4 bases and the J gene lost 1 base, with 11 bases spanning the gap. The CDR3 is 13 amino acids. Germline V gene data show CDR1 as GTSNPN and CDR2 as SVGIG (reference sequence). CDR3 sequence (DNA): TGTGCCTGGAACGAGGGGCTGTCCTACGAGCAGTACTTC. It codes for CAWNEGLSYEQYF.

Only one count was recorded for this clone. The chain employs TRBV7-2 and TRBJ1-4; D ambiguous. The CDR3 runs to 15 residues. V was clipped by 5 bases and J by 0 bases, with 10 bases between them. Germline V lookup: CDR1 SGHTA, CDR2 FQGNSA. CDR3 nucleotide sequence: TGTGCCAGCAGCCCAGAGACTGCAACTAATGAAAAACTGTTTTTT. Amino acid sequence: CASSPETATNEKLFF.

This chain joins TRBV29-1 and TRBJ2-7, with 7 bases aligning to TRBD1. V shed 3 bases and J 1 base; nucleotides not matched to a gene: 6. From germline, CDR1 is SQVTM and CDR2 ANQGSEA. The CDR3 extends over 14 amino acids. The CDR3 sequence: CSVDPGTESYEQYF. CDR3 sequence (DNA): TGCAGCGTTGATCCCGGGACAGAGTCCTACGAGCAGTACTTC.

The rearrangement joins TRBV5-1 to TRBJ2-4; tentative D call: TRBD1 (6 bases). With 2 bases removed from V and 3 bases from J, the gap between germline ends came to 15 bases. Germline CDR1 SGHRS, CDR2 YFSETQ. This CDR3 has 16 amino acids. CDR3 sequence (DNA): TGCGCCAGCAGCTTTCAGGGGCGACGGGACAAAAACATTCAGTACTTC. Protein: CASSFQGRRDKNIQYF.

V is TRBV12-5 and J is TRBJ1-6; 8 nucleotides align to TRBD1. Per the germline V gene, CDR1 is LGHNT and CDR2 is FRNRAP. CDR3 size: 20 residues. Trimming removed 1 base from V and 2 bases from J; junction bases left unmatched: 13. The CDR3 reads CASGLAFGQGKGPYNSPLHF. CDR3 DNA sequence: TGTGCTAGTGGTTTGGCCTTTGGACAGGGTAAAGGACCCTATAATTCACCCCTCCACTTT.

This clone was picked up one time. The chain recombines TRBV29-1 with TRBJ1-1; D call uncertain. Trimming cost V 0 bases and J 1 base, with 15 bases left between them. Per germline, CDR1 SQVTM and CDR2 ANQGSEA. There are 16 residues in the CDR3. CDR3 sequence reads: CSVEDDTVLPNTEAFF. As DNA, the CDR3 is TGCAGCGTTGAAGATGACACAGTGCTCCCGAACACTGAAGCTTTCTTT.

This chain connects TRBV7-2 to TRBJ2-6; D might be TRBD1 (5 bases). V lost 3 bases and J 0 bases, leaving 6 bases between the germline ends. Germline CDR1 is SGHTA and CDR2 is FQGNSA. This CDR3 is built from 15 residues. CDR3 in amino acids: CASSFQGSGANVLTF. CDR3 bases: TGTGCCAGCAGCTTCCAGGGCTCTGGGGCCAACGTCCTGACTTTC.

The V and J genes are TRBV5-1 and TRBJ2-1; 8 positions agree with TRBD2. This CDR3 region has 15 residues. Trimming cost V 0 bases and J 9 bases; bases outside gene matches: 8. Germline assignment: CDR1 SGHRS and CDR2 YFSETQ. This chain's CDR3 is CASSLGSGVPSEQFF. DNA for the CDR3: TGCGCCAGCAGCTTGGGTAGCGGGGTACCCAGTGAGCAGTTCTTC. Variable domain in full (rest from reference TRBV5-1 and TRBJ2-1): KAGVTQTPRYLIKTRGQQVTLSCSPISGHRSVSWYQQTPGQGLQFLFEYFSETQRNKGNFPGRFSGRQFSNSRSEMNVSTLELGDSALYLCASSLGSGVPSEQFFGPGTRLTVL.

This clone was seen once. The sample contains more than one DNA sequence encoding this CDR3. This chain links TRBV5-1 with TRBJ2-7; either TRBD1 or TRBD2 may fit D (6 bases each). The CDR3 contains 16 residues. Trimming stripped 0 bases from V and 6 bases from J, with 19 bases between. Germline CDR1 and CDR2: SGHRS and YFSETQ. The CDR3 bases are TGCGCCAGCAGCTTGGGGGGGCGGCAGGGACTCTTCGAGCAGTACTTC. As protein: CASSLGGRQGLFEQYF.

This clone appeared once. This chain links TRBV2 with TRBJ1-1; a weak D match, TRBD1 (5 bases). Germline lookup yields CDR1 SNHLY and CDR2 FYNNEI. The CDR3 loop spans 14 amino acids. Trimming took 6 bases from V and 0 from J, leaving 11 bases between them. The CDR3 protein is CASRGQLMNTEAFF. In nucleotides, the CDR3 is TGTGCCAGCAGGGGGCAACTTATGAACACTGAAGCTTTCTTT.

Here the CDR3 reads CASSPRGDSGNTIYF. As DNA, the CDR3 is TGTGCCAGCTCACCTAGGGGTGACTCTGGAAACACCATATATTTT. This chain uses TRBV18 with TRBJ1-3; D perhaps matches TRBD1 (5 bases). This CDR3 comprises 15 residues. CDR1 is KGHSH and CDR2 is LQKENI in the germline V gene. The V and J ends lost 3 bases and 0 bases respectively, with 9 bases between them.